Reported below is one T cell receptor (beta chain). The target antigen is unknown. Germline lookup yields CDR1 MNHEY and CDR2 SMNVEV (reference sequence). This CDR3 comprises 16 residues. Trimming took 4 bases from V and 0 from J; bases not matched to a gene: 6. These data come from a study of CD4 T cells in relation to SARS-CoV-2 and coronaviruses. The method was immunoSEQ multiplex PCR; TCRdb's version includes in-frame clones alone and lacks a portion of them. The sample lists just under 65,000 clones, approximately 94% occurring once. Study-level results: Roughly three fifths of donors had memory CD4+ clonotypes crossrecognizing SARS-CoV-2 and common cold coronavirus spike.

CD4+ T cells from unexposed donors were obtained before the COVID-19 pandemic (2011-2018). The chain recombines TRBV27 with TRBJ2-3; 8 nucleotides line up with TRBD2. The origin of this receptor is a human donor in good health. Sequencing was carried out using naive CD4+ T cells from PBMCs. Subset given: naive CD4+ T cells isolated by negative enrichment. In DNA form, the CDR3 reads TGTGCCAGCAGTTCCCGGACTAGCCCTAGCACAGATACGCAGTATTTT. This translates into CASSSRTSPSTDTQYF.